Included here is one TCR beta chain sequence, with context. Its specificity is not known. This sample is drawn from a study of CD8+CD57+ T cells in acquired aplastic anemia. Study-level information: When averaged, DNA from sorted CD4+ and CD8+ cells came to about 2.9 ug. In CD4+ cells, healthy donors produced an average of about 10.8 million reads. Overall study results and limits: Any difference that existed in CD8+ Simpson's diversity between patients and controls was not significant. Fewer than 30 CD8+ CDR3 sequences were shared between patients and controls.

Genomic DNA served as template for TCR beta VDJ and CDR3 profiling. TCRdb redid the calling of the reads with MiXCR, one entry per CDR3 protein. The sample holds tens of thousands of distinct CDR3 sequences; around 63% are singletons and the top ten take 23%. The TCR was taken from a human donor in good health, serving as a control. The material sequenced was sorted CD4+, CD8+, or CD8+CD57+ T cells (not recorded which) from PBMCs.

The CDR3 sequence is CASKLTGANYGYTF. The CDR3 DNA is TGTGCCAGTAAACTGACCGGAGCTAACTATGGCTACACCTTC. V and J are TRBV19 and TRBJ1-2, with D hard to call. Germline V lookup: CDR1 LNHDA, CDR2 SQIVND (reference sequence). The CDR3 loop spans 14 amino acids. The V end lost 7 bases, the J end lost 0 bases, and 12 bases lay between the germline ends.